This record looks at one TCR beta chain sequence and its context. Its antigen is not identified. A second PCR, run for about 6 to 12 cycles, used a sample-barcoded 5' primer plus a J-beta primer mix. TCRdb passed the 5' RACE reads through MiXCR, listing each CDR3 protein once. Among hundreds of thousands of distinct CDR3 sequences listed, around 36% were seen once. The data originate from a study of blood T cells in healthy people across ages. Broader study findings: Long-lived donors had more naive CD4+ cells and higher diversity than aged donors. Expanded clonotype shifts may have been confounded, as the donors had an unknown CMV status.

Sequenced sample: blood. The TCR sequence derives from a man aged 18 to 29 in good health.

CDR3 amino acids: CAILPTRGLYEQYF. In nucleotides, the CDR3 is TGTGCCATCCTGCCCACCAGGGGGCTCTACGAGCAGTACTTC. This chain connects TRBV21-1 to TRBJ2-7. TRBV21-1 is a pseudogene locus. There are 14 residues in the CDR3.